Following are 26 T cell receptor beta chains from one sample sequenced in a study of blood T cells in healthy people across ages. Alongside a J-beta primer mix, a sample-barcoded 5' primer served in a second PCR lasting about 7 to 12 cycles. TCRdb analysed the 5' RACE reads with MiXCR anew, one entry per CDR3 protein. In the table there are around 1,500,000 distinct CDR3 sequences, around 42% of which are singletons. Sequenced: blood. These receptors all stem from a woman aged 18 to 35 in good health.

This clonotype showed up just a few times. The J gene is TRBJ2-5, the V gene TRBV18; possible D gene TRBD1, 6 bases. The length of the CDR3 is 14 residues. V was shortened by 0 bases and J by 5 bases, with 10 bases between the two germline ends. The germline gives CDR1 KGHSH, CDR2 LQKENI. The CDR3 DNA reads TGTGCCAGCTCACCACCGACAGGCGTGGAGACCCAGTACTTC. Residues: CASSPPTGVETQYF.

The V call is TRBV7-9, the J call TRBJ2-3; 7 bases line up with TRBD1. This CDR3 is built from 16 residues. Germline V gene sequence: CDR1 SEHNR, CDR2 FQNEAQ (reference sequence). The V segment lost 5 bases and the J segment 0 bases; nucleotides outside the gene matches: 8. The CDR3 spells CASSRTKGQSTDTQYF. CDR3 sequence (DNA): TGTGCCAGCAGCCGTACGAAGGGACAGAGCACAGATACGCAGTATTTT. The complete variable domain, with remaining parts taken from reference TRBV7-9 and TRBJ2-3, reads DTGVSQNPRHKITKRGQNVTFRCDPISEHNRLYWYRQTLGQGPEFLTYFQNEAQLEKSRLLSDRFSAERPKGSFSTLEIQRTEQGDSAMYLCASSRTKGQSTDTQYFGPGTRLTVL.

This chain joins TRBV5-5 and TRBJ2-5; tentative D call: TRBD2 (5 bases). The V gene lost 5 bases and the J gene lost 11 bases, with 31 bases spanning the gap. The CDR3 has 17 amino acids. CDR1 is SGHKS and CDR2 is YYEKEE in the germline V gene (reference sequence). The CDR3 loop is CASSLFQGASSYNEQYF. CDR3 DNA: TGTGCCAGCAGTTTATTTCAAGGAGCTAGCTCCTACAATGAGCAGTACTTC.

This clonotype occurred a few times. For the CDR3, the DNA is TGCAGTGCAAATACTCCGGGACAGGGGCAAGAGACCCAGTACTTC. Translation: CSANTPGQGQETQYF. This chain links TRBV20-1 with TRBJ2-5, with 10 bases aligning to TRBD1. CDR1 DFQATT and CDR2 SNEGSKA come from the germline V gene (reference sequence). J was trimmed by 2 bases and V by 6 bases; bases with no gene match: 9. The CDR3 contains 15 residues.

The chain couples TRBV29-1 to TRBJ2-5; 8 positions match TRBD1. The CDR3 is made up of 13 amino acids. Germline lookup yields CDR1 SQVTM and CDR2 ANQGSEA. J lost 2 bases, V lost 6 bases, and 5 bases had no gene match. The CDR3 DNA is TGCAGCGTGCAGGGGGCTACACAAGAGACCCAGTACTTC. Amino acid sequence: CSVQGATQETQYF. The variable domain in full, completed from reference TRBV29-1 and TRBJ2-5, reads SAVISQKPSRDICQRGTSLTIQCQVDSQVTMMFWYRQQPGQSLTLIATANQGSEATYESGFVIDKFPISRPNLTFSTLTVSNMSPEDSSIYLCSVQGATQETQYFGPGTRLLVL.

This clonotype was counted a few times. The V gene is TRBV12-3 or TRBV12-4, the J gene TRBJ2-3; unclear D gene. This CDR3 has 13 amino acids. The ends were cut back, 7 bases at V and 2 bases at J, with 10 bases in the middle. This chain's CDR3 is CASKTYDTDTQYF. Here the CDR3 DNA reads TGTGCCAGCAAAACATACGACACAGATACGCAGTATTTT.

This clonotype was seen only a few times. The chain combines TRBV4-1 with TRBJ2-1; D gene uncertain. The ends were cut back, 0 bases at V and 6 bases at J, with 12 bases in the middle. The V gene's germline CDR1 is MGHRA and CDR2 YSYEKL. The CDR3 contains 15 residues. CDR3 in DNA: TGCGCCAGCAGCCAAGATGCCGGGTGGGGCAATGAGCAGTTCTTC. The encoded protein is CASSQDAGWGNEQFF.

The chain combines TRBV4-1 with TRBJ1-2, with 8 bases that match TRBD1. J gave up 4 bases and V 0 bases, and 7 bases lay outside the gene matches. This CDR3 region has 16 residues. Germline V gives CDR1 MGHRA, CDR2 YSYEKL. The CDR3 nucleotides read TGCGCCAGCAGCCAAGAGGACAGGGTCCTCTCCTATGGCTACACCTTC. Translating gives CASSQEDRVLSYGYTF.

This clonotype was seen a few times. The rearrangement uses TRBV29-1 and TRBJ1-2, with 7 bases aligning to TRBD1. CDR1 is SQVTM, CDR2 ANQGSEA, per germline. The J segment lost 8 bases and the V segment lost 5 bases, leaving 2 bases of the junction unmatched. This CDR3 is built from 10 residues. In DNA form, the CDR3 reads TGCAGCGTTTCAGGGGGGGGCTACACCTTC. It specifies CSVSGGGYTF. Variable domain in full (rest from reference TRBV29-1 and TRBJ1-2): SAVISQKPSRDICQRGTSLTIQCQVDSQVTMMFWYRQQPGQSLTLIATANQGSEATYESGFVIDKFPISRPNLTFSTLTVSNMSPEDSSIYLCSVSGGGYTFGSGTRLTVV.

This clonotype was found a few times. The gene calls are TRBV7-2 and TRBJ2-7; TRBD1 or TRBD2 may be the D gene (6 bases each). The CDR3 sequence is 17 residues long. The germline V gene has CDR1 SGHTA and CDR2 FQGNSA. V gave up 1 base and J gave up 0 bases, with 16 bases separating them. The CDR3 nucleotides are TGTGCCAGCAGCTTAGTAGGATGGGGGGCCCTCTCCTACGAGCAGTACTTC. Its protein product is CASSLVGWGALSYEQYF.

This chain links TRBV11-2 with TRBJ2-2; 7 bases map to TRBD2. Germline V lookup: CDR1 SGHAT, CDR2 FQNNGV. V shed 5 bases and J 4 bases; nucleotides not matched to a gene: 10. The CDR3 consists of 16 residues. The chain's CDR3 is CASSLPSGTITGELFF. Written as DNA, the CDR3 is TGTGCCAGCAGCCTCCCCAGCGGGACGATCACCGGGGAGCTGTTTTTT.

The V gene is TRBV2, the J gene TRBJ2-3; no clear D gene. The CDR3 extends over 13 amino acids. Germline loops: CDR1 SNHLY, CDR2 FYNNEI. Trimming shortened V by 8 bases and J by 5 bases, and 14 bases separated the two germline ends. CDR3 DNA: TGTGCCAGCCTCGCCTTCCTTGGAGATACGCAGTATTTT. This encodes CASLAFLGDTQYF.

V usage is TRBV2 and J usage is TRBJ2-1; D is ambiguous. Germline CDR1 is SNHLY and CDR2 is FYNNEI. V was pared by 11 bases and J by 5 bases, with 16 bases between. This CDR3 is 13 amino acids long. CDR3 in amino acids: CAGDFELNNEQFF. The CDR3 DNA is TGTGCCGGAGATTTTGAGCTGAACAATGAGCAGTTCTTC.

This clonotype was observed a few times. This rearrangement joins TRBV7-8 to TRBJ2-3; 7 bases match TRBD2. There are 13 residues in the CDR3. J gave up 2 bases and V 11 bases, and 7 bases lay outside the gene matches. The germline V gene has CDR1 SGHVS and CDR2 FQNEAQ. The CDR3 nucleotides read TGTGCCGTGAGCGGGGCCCTCACAGATACGCAGTATTTT. Its translation: CAVSGALTDTQYF.

This clonotype was seen a handful of times. The chain has TRBV12-3 or TRBV12-4 and TRBJ1-5, with TRBD1 matching over 12 bases. The length of the CDR3 is 17 residues. Trimming took 5 bases from V and 0 from J; bases not matched to a gene: 5. This chain's CDR3 is CASSGDRGRDSNQPQHF. The CDR3 DNA is TGTGCCAGCAGTGGGGACAGGGGGCGGGATAGCAATCAGCCCCAGCATTTT.

This clonotype was seen a handful of times. The chain couples TRBV18 to TRBJ2-7; no firm D call. The CDR3 consists of 14 residues. Trimming removed 6 bases at V and 2 bases at J, with 14 bases between. Germline CDR1 reads KGHSH; CDR2 reads LQKENI. CDR3 nucleotide sequence: TGTGCCAGCTCGCCGGCTACCTCAACCTACGAGCAGTACTTC. This translates into CASSPATSTYEQYF.

The chain combines TRBV20-1 with TRBJ1-5; no clear D. This CDR3 is 14 amino acids long. Per the germline V gene, CDR1 is DFQATT and CDR2 is SNEGSKA (reference sequence). Trimming removed 0 bases from V and 3 bases from J, with 9 bases in between. CDR3 protein: CSARDGQANQPQHF. The CDR3 region has the DNA TGCAGTGCTAGAGATGGTCAGGCCAATCAGCCCCAGCATTTT.

The rearrangement joins TRBV20-1 to TRBJ2-7, with 13 nucleotides matching TRBD2. The length of the CDR3 is 19 residues. After removal of 6 bases from V and 0 bases from J, the junction contained 17 bases not matched to a gene. Looked up from germline, CDR1 is DFQATT and CDR2 is SNEGSKA (reference sequence). The CDR3 is CSAHTRGLAGQMPSYEQYF. CDR3 sequence (DNA): TGCAGTGCCCATACAAGGGGACTAGCGGGACAAATGCCCTCCTACGAGCAGTACTTC.

The V gene is TRBV6-5, the J gene TRBJ2-3, with 8 bases that match TRBD2. The germline gives CDR1 MNHEY, CDR2 SVGAGI. This CDR3 has 15 residues. V lost 6 bases to trimming and J lost 2 bases; unmatched junction nucleotides: 7. The DNA for the CDR3 is TGTGCCAGCAGACCTGGACTAGCTTACACAGATACGCAGTATTTT. Protein sequence: CASRPGLAYTDTQYF.

This chain uses TRBV12-3 or TRBV12-4 with TRBJ1-1; TRBD1 matches at 10 bases. V shed 7 bases and J 5 bases; nucleotides not matched to a gene: 7. The CDR3 loop spans 14 amino acids. CDR3 nucleotide sequence: TGTGCCAGCACCTCGACAGGGGGCTTGACTGAAGCTTTCTTT. Its translation is CASTSTGGLTEAFF.

The gene calls are TRBV6-1 and TRBJ2-3, with TRBD2 as a possible D gene (6 bases). This CDR3 contains 18 residues. Per the germline V gene, CDR1 is MNHNS and CDR2 is SASEGT. V was cut by 3 bases and J by 2 bases, with 21 bases left in between. In nucleotides, the CDR3 is TGTGCCAGCAGTGACACTCTACGTCCGTCGGGACTCACAGATACGCAGTATTTT. This encodes CASSDTLRPSGLTDTQYF.

This clonotype turned up a few times. The V and J genes are TRBV29-1 and TRBJ2-4; TRBD1 aligns across 9 bases. Germline V gene data show CDR1 as SQVTM and CDR2 as ANQGSEA. The V segment lost 2 bases and the J segment 0 bases; nucleotides outside the gene matches: 8. The CDR3 spans 17 residues. The CDR3 DNA sequence: TGCAGCGTTGAACCCGACAGGGGGGTACCAGCCAAAAACATTCAGTACTTC. This translates into CSVEPDRGVPAKNIQYF.

J is TRBJ2-4 and V is TRBV27; maybe TRBD2 (6 bases). The J call is in doubt because the DNA end fits TRBJ2-7 better. This CDR3 is 14 amino acids long. Looked up from germline, CDR1 is MNHEY and CDR2 is SMNVEV (reference sequence). The DNA for the CDR3 is TGTGCCAGCAGTACCCGGACTACTACCCCCGAGCAGTACTTC. Its protein product is CASSTRTTTPEQYF.

The genes are TRBV20-1 and TRBJ2-1; D is ambiguous. This CDR3 comprises 17 residues. In germline, CDR1 is DFQATT, CDR2 SNEGSKA (reference sequence). V lost 0 bases and J 3 bases, leaving 18 bases between the germline ends. The CDR3 sequence: CSARDYLQESVYNEQFF. Written as DNA, the CDR3 is TGCAGTGCTAGAGATTATTTGCAGGAAAGCGTCTACAATGAGCAGTTCTTC.

There are a few counts of this clonotype. The chain couples TRBV20-1 to TRBJ2-5, with TRBD2 matching 8 bases. Germline V gene lookup returns CDR1 DFQATT and CDR2 SNEGSKA (reference sequence). Trimming at V came to 3 bases and at J to 3 bases, leaving 3 bases not matched to a gene. The CDR3 is 13 amino acids. CDR3 sequence reads: CSASRGGKETQYF. The CDR3 DNA is TGCAGTGCTAGTCGGGGGGGCAAAGAGACCCAGTACTTC.

The chain employs TRBV12-5 and TRBJ2-2; D is ambiguous. The V and J ends lost 0 bases and 7 bases respectively, with 12 bases between them. Germline V CDR1 and CDR2: LGHNT, FRNRAP. The CDR3 consists of 15 residues. The CDR3 bases are TGTGCTAGTGGTTTGGTACCTATCCGGAGCGGGGAGCTGTTTTTT. Its translation is CASGLVPIRSGELFF.